Included here is one T cell receptor beta chain sequence, with context. Using immunoSEQ multiplex PCR, the repertoire was profiled, and TCRdb retains in-frame clones only, with some absent. Of roughly 60,000 clones listed, roughly 97% are singletons. This sample is drawn from a study of siplizumab effects on memory and regulatory T cells. V was clipped by 7 bases and J by 9 bases; unmatched bases: 6. Germline V CDR1 and CDR2: MNHEY, SVGAGI. CDR3 length: 14 amino acids. This rearrangement joins TRBV6-5 to TRBJ1-6; 10 nucleotides align to TRBD1. The receptor's source is a human donor in good health. Specimen: naive CD8+ T cells sorted from blood. The CDR3 reads CASNGQGVVSPLHF. The CDR3 DNA reads TGTGCCAGCAACGGACAGGGGGTGGTTTCACCCCTCCACTTT.